What follows are 2 T cell receptor beta chains derived from one specimen sequenced in a study of beta chain features in type 1 diabetes (dated by TCRdb to between 2018 and 2020). Libraries were made using the immunoSEQ multiplex PCR assay. All of the isolated RNA was reverse transcribed with the High Capacity cDNA Reverse Transcription Kit, so expressed TCRB transcripts were sequenced. This immuneACCESS table, as held by TCRdb, lists in-frame sequences with V and J called but not all clones. Of the missing ones, under half trace to an unresolved V gene in checked studies; the others have no known cause. Across this sample there are around 430,000 clones, with approximately 30% seen only once. The ten largest make up about 0.065% of the sample. The sequencing input was naive CD4+ T cells from blood. The sample's cell subset or site label, in plain terms: true naive CD4+ T cells. Every receptor here comes from a man younger than 35 in good health.

Only a few counts were recorded for this clone. The V gene is TRBV5-1, the J gene TRBJ2-1; the match to TRBD2 covers 9 bases. J gave up 2 bases and V 2 bases, and 2 bases lay outside the gene matches. The length of the CDR3 is 15 residues. The germline V gene has CDR1 SGHRS and CDR2 YFSETQ. CDR3 protein: CASSFGGRAYNEQFF. The CDR3 DNA reads TGCGCCAGCAGCTTCGGCGGGAGGGCCTACAATGAGCAGTTCTTC.

The table lists this clone with a few counts. The V gene is TRBV4-3, the J gene TRBJ1-5; D is unclear. The CDR3 length is 14 residues. Deletions cut 1 base from V and 3 bases from J, with 7 bases between. Germline V gives CDR1 LGHNA, CDR2 YSLEER. The CDR3 bases are TGCGCCAGCAGCCAAGGGGCGGTCAATCAGCCCCAGCATTTT. As protein: CASSQGAVNQPQHF.